The 10 T cell receptor beta chains below come from one sample, sequenced in a study of T cells in Graves' hyperthyroidism and ophthalmopathy. Researchers took RNA transcripts and amplified the TCR beta CDR3 regions from them. The HTBI primer set served for first-round RT-PCR of the TCR CDR3. TCRdb called the multiplex PCR reads again in MiXCR, with one record for every CDR3 protein. The profile shows hundreds of thousands of distinct CDR3 sequences, 12% to 15% of them singletons. Sequenced sample: blood. The receptors stem from a woman younger than 35 with Graves' hyperthyroidism.

This clonotype showed up many times. J is TRBJ2-7 and V is TRBV5-4; D perhaps matches TRBD1 (7 bases). The V gene lost 4 bases and the J gene lost 4 bases, with 18 bases spanning the gap. CDR3 length: 15 amino acids. Per germline, CDR1 SGHNT and CDR2 YYREEE (reference sequence). The CDR3 is CASSPVEGAAYEQYF. The CDR3 region has the DNA TGTGCCAGCAGCCCGGTGGAGGGGGCAGCGTACGAGCAGTACTTC.

This clonotype was detected ten times or more. This chain links TRBV12-3 or TRBV12-4 with TRBJ2-1; D remains ambiguous. The CDR3 has 13 amino acids. V was trimmed by 5 bases and J by 4 bases, leaving 9 bases between them. The CDR3, as DNA: TGTGCCAGCAGTGCTCGGATATACAATGAGCAGTTCTTC. It yields the protein CASSARIYNEQFF.

This clonotype was counted between two and nine times. CDR3 DNA: TGTGCCAGCAGCTTAGTTGGTCTAGCGGGGAACTCCTACGAGCAGTACTTC. It is translated as CASSLVGLAGNSYEQYF. The V call is TRBV13, the J call TRBJ2-7, with 9 positions matching TRBD2. This CDR3 comprises 17 residues. V gave up 1 base and J gave up 0 bases; unmatched junction bases: 7. CDR1 and CDR2 from the germline V gene are PRHDT and FYEKMQ (reference sequence).

This clonotype was seen repeatedly, ten times or more. The rearrangement links TRBV5-1 to TRBJ2-5; a possible D gene is TRBD1 (6 bases). The CDR3 runs to 14 residues. From germline, CDR1 is SGHRS and CDR2 YFSETQ. With 7 bases removed from V and 5 bases from J, the gap between germline ends came to 18 bases. CDR3 region: CASCAGTGKETQYF. The DNA for the CDR3 is TGCGCCAGCTGCGCCGGTACAGGGAAGGAGACCCAGTACTTC. Variable domain in full (rest from reference TRBV5-1 and TRBJ2-5): KAGVTQTPRYLIKTRGQQVTLSCSPISGHRSVSWYQQTPGQGLQFLFEYFSETQRNKGNFPGRFSGRQFSNSRSEMNVSTLELGDSALYLCASCAGTGKETQYFGPGTRLLVL.

This clonotype was seen at least ten times. The rearrangement joins TRBV11-2 to TRBJ2-1; TRBD1 aligns across 7 bases. The V segment lost 5 bases and the J segment 3 bases; nucleotides outside the gene matches: 7. The V gene's germline CDR1 is SGHAT and CDR2 FQNNGV. CDR3 length: 15 amino acids. CDR3 in amino acids: CASSPGTAFYNEQFF. As DNA, the CDR3 is TGTGCCAGCAGCCCCGGGACAGCGTTCTACAATGAGCAGTTCTTC.

The chain has TRBV20-1 and TRBJ2-3, with TRBD1 matching 11 bases. CDR3 length: 17 amino acids. Losses at the gene ends were 6 bases for V and 0 bases for J; bases not matched to a gene: 11. Per the germline V gene, CDR1 is DFQATT and CDR2 is SNEGSKA (reference sequence). In DNA form, the CDR3 reads TGCAGTGCCCGCCGGGACAGGGGGACTCCTAGCACAGATACGCAGTATTTT. Residues: CSARRDRGTPSTDTQYF.

This clonotype has a handful of counts. This may stem from a read error, because a much larger clone lies one nucleotide away. This chain links TRBV12-3 or TRBV12-4 with TRBJ2-3; TRBD2 agrees at 11 bases. The CDR3 length is 19 residues. DNA of the CDR3: TGTGCCAGCAGTTTAAGTTTCGGGACTAGCGGTTCTAGCACAGATACGCAGTGTTTT. It translates to CASSLSFGTSGSSTDTQCF.

The chain combines TRBV20-1 with TRBJ2-1, with D unresolved. Germline values: CDR1 DFQATT, CDR2 SNEGSKA (reference sequence). CDR3 size: 12 residues. Trimming took 2 bases from V and 6 from J, leaving 8 bases between them. This CDR3 is CSARYLGNEQFF. The DNA of the CDR3 is TGCAGTGCTAGATACTTGGGCAATGAGCAGTTCTTC.

This clonotype came up many times. V usage is TRBV24-1 and J usage is TRBJ2-1; D is uncertain. Germline V gene lookup returns CDR1 KGHDR and CDR2 SFDVKD. With 4 bases removed from V and 11 bases from J, the gap between germline ends came to 14 bases. This CDR3 spans 13 amino acids. Written as DNA, the CDR3 is TGTGCCACCAGTGAGCAGCATCTCGTCAAGCAGTTCTTC. Translated, it gives CATSEQHLVKQFF.

This clonotype has only a few counts. This chain links TRBV6-2 or TRBV6-3 with TRBJ2-1; D uncertain. Per germline, CDR1 MNHEY and CDR2 SVGEGT. This CDR3 spans 15 amino acids. Trimming took off 4 bases at V and 4 bases at J, with 14 bases between the two ends. Written as DNA, the CDR3 is TGTGCCAGCAGTTTAACGCTAGGTCTATACAATGAGCAGTTCTTC. Translation: CASSLTLGLYNEQFF.